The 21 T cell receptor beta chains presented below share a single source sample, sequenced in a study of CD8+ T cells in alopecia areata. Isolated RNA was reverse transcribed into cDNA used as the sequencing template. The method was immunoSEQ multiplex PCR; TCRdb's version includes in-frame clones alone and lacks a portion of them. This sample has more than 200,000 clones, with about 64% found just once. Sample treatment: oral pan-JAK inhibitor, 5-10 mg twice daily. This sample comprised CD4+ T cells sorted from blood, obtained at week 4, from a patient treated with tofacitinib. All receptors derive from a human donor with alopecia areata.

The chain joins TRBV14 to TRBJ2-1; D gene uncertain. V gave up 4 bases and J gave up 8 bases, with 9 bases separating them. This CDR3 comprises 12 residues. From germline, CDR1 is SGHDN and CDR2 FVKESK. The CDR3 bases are TGTGCCAGCAGCCCCCTCGGCTATGAGCAGTTCTTC. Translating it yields CASSPLGYEQFF.

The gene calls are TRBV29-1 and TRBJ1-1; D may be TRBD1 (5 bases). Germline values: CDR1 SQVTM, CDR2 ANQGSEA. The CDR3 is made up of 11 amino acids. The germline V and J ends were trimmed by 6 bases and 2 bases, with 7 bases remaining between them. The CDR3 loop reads CSVTENTEAFF. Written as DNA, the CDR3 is TGCAGCGTGACAGAAAACACTGAAGCTTTCTTT.

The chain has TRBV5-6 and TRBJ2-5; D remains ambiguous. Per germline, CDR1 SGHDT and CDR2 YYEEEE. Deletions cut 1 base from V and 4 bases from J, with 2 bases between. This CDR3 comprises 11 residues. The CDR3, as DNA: TGTGCCAGCAGCTTGACAGAGACCCAGTACTTC. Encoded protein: CASSLTETQYF.

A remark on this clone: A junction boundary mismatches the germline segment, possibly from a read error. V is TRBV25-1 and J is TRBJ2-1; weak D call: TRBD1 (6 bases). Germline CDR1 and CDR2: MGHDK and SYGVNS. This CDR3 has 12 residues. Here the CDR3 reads CASSAMVQGKVF. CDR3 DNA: TGTGCCAGCAGTGCCATGGTACAGGGTAAGGTCTTC.

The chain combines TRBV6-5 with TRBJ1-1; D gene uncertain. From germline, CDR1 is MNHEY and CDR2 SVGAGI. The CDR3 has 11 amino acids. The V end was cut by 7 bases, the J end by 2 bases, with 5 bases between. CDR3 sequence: CASNGNTEAFF. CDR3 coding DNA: TGTGCCAGCAACGGTAACACTGAAGCTTTCTTT.

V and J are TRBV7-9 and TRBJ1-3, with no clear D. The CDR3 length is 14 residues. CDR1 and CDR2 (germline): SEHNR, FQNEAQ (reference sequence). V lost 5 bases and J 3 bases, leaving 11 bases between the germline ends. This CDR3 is CASSLGQLGNTIYF. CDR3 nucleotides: TGTGCCAGCAGCCTTGGGCAGCTTGGAAACACCATATATTTT.

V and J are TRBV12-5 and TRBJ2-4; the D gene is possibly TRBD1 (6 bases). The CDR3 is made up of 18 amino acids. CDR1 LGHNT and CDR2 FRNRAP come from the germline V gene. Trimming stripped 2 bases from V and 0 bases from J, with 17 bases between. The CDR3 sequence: CASGLPPGTKLAKNIQYF. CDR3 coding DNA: TGTGCTAGTGGTTTGCCGCCCGGGACAAAGCTAGCCAAAAACATTCAGTACTTC.

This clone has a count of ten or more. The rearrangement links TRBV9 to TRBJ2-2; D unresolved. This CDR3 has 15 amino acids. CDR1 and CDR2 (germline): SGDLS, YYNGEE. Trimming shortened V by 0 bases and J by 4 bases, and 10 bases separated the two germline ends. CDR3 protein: CASSVDQLFTGELFF. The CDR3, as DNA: TGTGCCAGCAGCGTAGATCAGCTCTTCACCGGGGAGCTGTTTTTT. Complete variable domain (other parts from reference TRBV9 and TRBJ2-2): DSGVTQTPKHLITATGQRVTLRCSPRSGDLSVYWYQQSLDQGLQFLIQYYNGEERAKGNILERFSAQQFPDLHSELNLSSLELGDSALYFCASSVDQLFTGELFFGEGSRLTVL.

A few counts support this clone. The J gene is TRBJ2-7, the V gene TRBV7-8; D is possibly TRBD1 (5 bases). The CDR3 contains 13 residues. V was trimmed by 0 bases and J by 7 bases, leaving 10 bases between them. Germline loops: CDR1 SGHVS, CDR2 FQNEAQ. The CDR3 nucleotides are TGTGCCAGCAGCTTAGCGGGCAAGGGGGAGCAGTACTTC. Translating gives CASSLAGKGEQYF.

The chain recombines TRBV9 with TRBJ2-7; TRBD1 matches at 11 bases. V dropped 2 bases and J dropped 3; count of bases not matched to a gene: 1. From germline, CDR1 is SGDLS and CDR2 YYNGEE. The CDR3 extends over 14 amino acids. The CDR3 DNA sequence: TGTGCCAGCAGCGTGGGACAGGGGGGCTACGAGCAGTACTTC. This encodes CASSVGQGGYEQYF. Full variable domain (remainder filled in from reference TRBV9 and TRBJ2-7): DSGVTQTPKHLITATGQRVTLRCSPRSGDLSVYWYQQSLDQGLQFLIQYYNGEERAKGNILERFSAQQFPDLHSELNLSSLELGDSALYFCASSVGQGGYEQYFGPGTRLTVT.

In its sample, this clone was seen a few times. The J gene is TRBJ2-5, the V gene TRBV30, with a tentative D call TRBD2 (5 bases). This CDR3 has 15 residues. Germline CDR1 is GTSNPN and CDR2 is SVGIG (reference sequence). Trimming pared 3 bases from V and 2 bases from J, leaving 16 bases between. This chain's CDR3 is CAWRPSSARQETQYF. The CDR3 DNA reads TGTGCCTGGAGGCCTAGCTCGGCCAGACAAGAGACCCAGTACTTC.

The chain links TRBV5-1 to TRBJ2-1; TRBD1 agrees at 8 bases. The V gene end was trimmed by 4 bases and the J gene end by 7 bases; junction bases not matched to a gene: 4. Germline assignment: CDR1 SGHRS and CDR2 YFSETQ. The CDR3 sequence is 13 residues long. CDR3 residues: CASSIDRGNEQFF. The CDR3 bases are TGCGCCAGCAGCATAGACAGGGGAAATGAGCAGTTCTTC.

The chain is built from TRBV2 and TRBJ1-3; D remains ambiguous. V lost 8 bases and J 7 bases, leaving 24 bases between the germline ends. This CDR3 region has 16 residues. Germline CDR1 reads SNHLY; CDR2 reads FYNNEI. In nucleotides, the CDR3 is TGTGCCAGCGGGGAGGCAGTGTACTTGTCGGGTAACACCATATATTTT. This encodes CASGEAVYLSGNTIYF. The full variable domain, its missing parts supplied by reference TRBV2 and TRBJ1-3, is EPEVTQTPSHQVTQMGQEVILRCVPISNHLYFYWYRQILGQKVEFLVSFYNNEISEKSEIFDDQFSVERPDGSNFTLKIRSTKLEDSAMYFCASGEAVYLSGNTIYFGEGSWLTVV.

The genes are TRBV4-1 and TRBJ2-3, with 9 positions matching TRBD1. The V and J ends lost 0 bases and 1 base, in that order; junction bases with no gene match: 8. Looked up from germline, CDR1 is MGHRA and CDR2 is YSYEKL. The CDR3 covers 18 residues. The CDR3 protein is CASSQDLTRTGGTDTQYF. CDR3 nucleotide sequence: TGCGCCAGCAGCCAAGATCTGACGAGGACAGGGGGCACAGATACGCAGTATTTT.

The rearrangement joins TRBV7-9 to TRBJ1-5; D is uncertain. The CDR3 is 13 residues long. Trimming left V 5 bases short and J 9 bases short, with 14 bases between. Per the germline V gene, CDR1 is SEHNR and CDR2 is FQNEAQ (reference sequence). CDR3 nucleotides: TGTGCCAGCAGCGACTCCCCCACGGGGCCCCAGCATTTT. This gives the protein CASSDSPTGPQHF.

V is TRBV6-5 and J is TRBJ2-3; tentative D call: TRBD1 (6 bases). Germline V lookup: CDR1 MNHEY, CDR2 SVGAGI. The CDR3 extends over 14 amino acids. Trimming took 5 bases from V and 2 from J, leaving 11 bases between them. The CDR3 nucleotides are TGTGCCAGCAGTCGACAGGTCTTCACAGATACGCAGTATTTT. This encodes CASSRQVFTDTQYF.

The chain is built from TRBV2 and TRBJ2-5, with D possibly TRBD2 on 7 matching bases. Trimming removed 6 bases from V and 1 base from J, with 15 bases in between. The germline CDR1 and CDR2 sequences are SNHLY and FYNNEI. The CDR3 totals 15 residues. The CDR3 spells CASSLGGRVQETQYF. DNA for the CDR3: TGTGCCAGCAGCCTAGGGGGGAGGGTCCAAGAGACCCAGTACTTC. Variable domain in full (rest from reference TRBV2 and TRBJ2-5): EPEVTQTPSHQVTQMGQEVILRCVPISNHLYFYWYRQILGQKVEFLVSFYNNEISEKSEIFDDQFSVERPDGSNFTLKIRSTKLEDSAMYFCASSLGGRVQETQYFGPGTRLLVL.

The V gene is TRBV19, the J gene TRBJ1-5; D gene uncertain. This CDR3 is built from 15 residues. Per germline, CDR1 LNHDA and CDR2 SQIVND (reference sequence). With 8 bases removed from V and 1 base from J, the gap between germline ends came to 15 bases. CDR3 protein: CASRSEGPSNQPQHF. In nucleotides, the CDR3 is TGTGCCAGTCGATCGGAAGGGCCAAGCAATCAGCCCCAGCATTTT.

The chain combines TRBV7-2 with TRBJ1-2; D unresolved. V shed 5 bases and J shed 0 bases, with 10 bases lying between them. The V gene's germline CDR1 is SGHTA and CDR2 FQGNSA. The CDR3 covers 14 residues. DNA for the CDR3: TGTGCCAGCAGCCCCATGGGGTCTAACTATGGCTACACCTTC. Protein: CASSPMGSNYGYTF.

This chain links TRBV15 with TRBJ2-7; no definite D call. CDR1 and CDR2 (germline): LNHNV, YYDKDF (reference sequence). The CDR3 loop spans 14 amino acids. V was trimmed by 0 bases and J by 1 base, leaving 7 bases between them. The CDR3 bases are TGTGCCACCAGCAGAGATCAGGTGTCCTACGAGCAGTACTTC. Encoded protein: CATSRDQVSYEQYF.

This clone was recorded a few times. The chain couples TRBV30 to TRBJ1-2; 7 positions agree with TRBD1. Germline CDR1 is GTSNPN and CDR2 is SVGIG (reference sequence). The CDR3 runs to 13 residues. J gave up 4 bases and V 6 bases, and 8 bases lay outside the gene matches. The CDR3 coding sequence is TGTGCCTGTAGGGACAGCAACTTCTATGGCTACACCTTC. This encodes CACRDSNFYGYTF. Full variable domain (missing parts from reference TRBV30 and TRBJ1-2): SQTIHQWPATLVQPVGSPLSLECTVEGTSNPNLYWYRQAAGRGLQLLFYSVGIGQISSEVPQNLSASRPQDRQFILSSKKLLLSDSGFYLCACRDSNFYGYTFGSGTRLTVV.